The following is a T cell receptor (beta chain) sequence with its context. Antigen unknown. CDR3 length equals 15 residues. Germline trimming cut 6 bases from V and 0 bases from J; bases unmatched to any gene: 5. The germline CDR1 and CDR2 sequences are MNHNS and SASEGT. These data are taken from a study of cytomegalovirus exposure and HLA in healthy donors. Study-level background: In a later analysis, it was reported that the 110 or so validation repertoires had been produced on the same platform as the roughly 650 repertoires belonging to the first cohort.

Study findings and constraints: Most sequenced TCRs were rare (though some public TCRs occurred in many donors). In vitro, three CMV-associated chains proved specific for CMV antigens.

Assay used: immunoSEQ multiplex PCR; TCRdb lists only in-frame clones, some missing. The sample lists around 300,000 clones, 88% occurring once. Specimen: PBMCs. V and J are TRBV6-1 and TRBJ1-5, with 7 bases identical to TRBD1. This receptor was identified in a man under 40 in good health and CMV-seronegative. CDR3 region: CASRETGFSNQPQHF. DNA of the CDR3: TGTGCCAGCAGGGAGACAGGGTTTAGCAATCAGCCCCAGCATTTT.